This T cell receptor (beta chain) was documented in a study of PD-1 blockade in mismatch repair-deficient tumors. Overall study context: Patients had about 13 mismatch repair-deficient cancer types and were previously treated and progressing. General study points: After pembrolizumab, tumor-resident clones rose rapidly, then generally contracted before radiologic responses.

In its sample, this clone is medium-sized. The antigen is undetermined. The method was immunoSEQ multiplex PCR; TCRdb's version includes in-frame clones alone and lacks a portion of them. Of about 79,000 clones in the sample, roughly 80% are singletons; the top ten hold roughly 5.5%. The length of the CDR3 is 12 residues. V was trimmed by 1 base and J by 6 bases, leaving 4 bases between them. Germline CDR1 and CDR2: MDHEN and SYDVKM. Every patient had mismatch repair deficiency by PCR or immunohistochemistry. TCR sequencing covered a few patients who responded to pembrolizumab. The receptor was isolated from an adult with mismatch repair-deficient cancer. The chain has TRBV28 and TRBJ1-5; D not certain. The source was peripheral blood, collected 44 weeks after starting pembrolizumab. Here the CDR3 reads CASSLFGQPQHF. The CDR3 nucleotides are TGTGCCAGCAGTTTATTCGGTCAGCCCCAGCATTTT.